This T cell receptor beta chain derives from a study of identical twins. Study conclusions and caveats: There is a chance that invariant MAIT and iNKT cells partially muddied zero-insertion analyses. Models underpredicted monozygotic twin sharing of out-of-frame TCR alpha.

Regarding this clonotype: Its antigen is unknown.

Carrying unique molecular identifiers, the cDNA also gained a universal primer site through template switching. TCRdb reanalysed the 5' RACE reads using MiXCR and keeps one entry per CDR3 protein. The table shows approximately 550,000 distinct CDR3 sequences, with 20% to 25% occurring only once. These data also formed part of another study, on yellow fever vaccine responses in identical twins. This second report adds: Reported findings indicate that twins' vaccine T cell responses seemed partially convergent, partially personalized.

The sequence was collected from a woman aged 18-29 years in good health. The sample comprised CD4+ T cells sorted from blood.

The CDR3 spells CASNRGLAVFSYNEQFF. DNA for the CDR3: TGTGCCAGCAACCGGGGACTAGCGGTATTTTCCTACAATGAGCAGTTCTTC. The gene calls are TRBV2 and TRBJ2-1, with 11 positions matching TRBD2. CDR1 is SNHLY, CDR2 FYNNEI, per germline. The length of the CDR3 is 17 residues. Germline trimming cut 7 bases from V and 1 base from J; bases unmatched to any gene: 9.